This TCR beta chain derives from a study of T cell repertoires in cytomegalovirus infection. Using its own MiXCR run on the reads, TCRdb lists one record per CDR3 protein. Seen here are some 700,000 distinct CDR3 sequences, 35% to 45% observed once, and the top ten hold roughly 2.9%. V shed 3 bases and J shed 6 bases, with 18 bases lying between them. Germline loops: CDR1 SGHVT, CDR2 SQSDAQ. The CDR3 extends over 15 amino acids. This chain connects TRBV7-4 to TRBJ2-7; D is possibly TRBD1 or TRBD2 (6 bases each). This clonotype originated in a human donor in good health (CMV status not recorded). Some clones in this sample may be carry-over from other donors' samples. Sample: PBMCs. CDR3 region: CASSFVRGALSEQYF. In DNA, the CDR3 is TGTGCCAGCAGCTTTGTAAGGGGGGCCCTCAGCGAGCAGTACTTC. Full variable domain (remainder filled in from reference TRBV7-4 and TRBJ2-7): GAGVSQSPRYKVAKRGRDVALRCDSISGHVTLYWYRQTLGQGSEVLTYSQSDAQRDKSGRPSGRFSAERPERSVSTLKIQRTEQGDSAVYLCASSFVRGALSEQYFGPGTRLTVT.